This T cell receptor beta chain was identified during a study of blood T cell repertoires in COVID-19. Overall study context: Whether acute or convalescent, the COVID-19 samples came from the United States, Italy and Spain.

The CDR3 runs 12 residues. CDR1 and CDR2 (germline): SGHKS, YYEKEE (reference sequence). Between the trimmed V and J ends, which lost 2 bases and 4 bases, there was a span of 7 bases. Assay used: immunoSEQ multiplex PCR; TCRdb lists only in-frame clones, some missing. The profile covers some 300,000 clones, with more than 75% appearing a single time and more than 0.9% taken by the ten largest. Enrolled through a virtual design, the participants were between roughly 18 and 100 years of age and came from 24 US areas. Two negative PCRs, clearance, or symptom resolution had been documented for recovered Cohort 3 donors.

The V and J genes are TRBV5-5 and TRBJ2-7; no firm D call. The specimen was PBMCs or T cells enriched from blood (not recorded which). The TCR originated in a woman younger than 45 who had recovered from COVID-19. The CDR3 DNA sequence: TGTGCCAGCAGCTTAGAGGTATACGAGCAGTACTTC. This sequence encodes CASSLEVYEQYF.